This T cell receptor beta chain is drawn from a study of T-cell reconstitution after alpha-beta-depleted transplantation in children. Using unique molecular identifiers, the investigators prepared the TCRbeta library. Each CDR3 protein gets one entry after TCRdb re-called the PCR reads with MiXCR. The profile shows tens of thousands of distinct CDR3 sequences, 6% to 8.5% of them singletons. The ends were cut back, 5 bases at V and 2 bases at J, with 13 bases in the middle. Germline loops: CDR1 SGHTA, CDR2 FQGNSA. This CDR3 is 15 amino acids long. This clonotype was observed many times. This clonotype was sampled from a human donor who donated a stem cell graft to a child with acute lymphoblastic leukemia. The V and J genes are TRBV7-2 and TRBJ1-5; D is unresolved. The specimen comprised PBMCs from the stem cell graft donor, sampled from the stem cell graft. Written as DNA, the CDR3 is TGTGCCAGCAGCCAGAGTAGGCAGGGCAATCAGCCCCAGCATTTT. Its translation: CASSQSRQGNQPQHF.